This T cell receptor beta chain was observed in a study of CD8+ T cells in alopecia areata. Following extraction, RNA underwent reverse transcription to cDNA, which served as the sequencing template. Sequencing used immunoSEQ multiplex PCR; TCRdb keeps in-frame clones, though not all of them. The table has fewer than 200,000 clones, about 60% seen once. Treatment: oral pan-JAK inhibitor, 5-10 mg twice daily. V lost 1 base, J lost 4 bases, and 10 bases lay in between. Germline assignment: CDR1 SGHVS and CDR2 FNYEAQ. The CDR3 spans 14 residues. The receptor was derived from a human donor with alopecia areata. Material: CD8+ T cells sorted from blood, obtained at week 24, from a patient treated with tofacitinib. The J gene is TRBJ2-5, the V gene TRBV7-6; tentatively, D is TRBD2 (6 bases). CDR3 protein: CASSLGRGGETQYF. The CDR3, as DNA: TGTGCCAGCAGCTTAGGGCGGGGAGGAGAGACCCAGTACTTC.